This T cell receptor beta chain stems from a study of cytomegalovirus exposure and HLA in healthy donors. Findings and caveats of the study: In a later analysis, TCR beta V- and J-gene trimming was associated with a missense DCLRE1C variant. The study listed around 150 cytomegalovirus-associated TCR beta chains.

The PCR ran on 60 Vbeta and 13 Jbeta primers. TCRdb's table, derived via immunoSEQ multiplex PCR, lists solely in-frame clones and lacks some. This listing includes roughly 27,000 clones. With regard to this clone: The antigen is not known.

The CDR3 totals 16 residues. Looked up from germline, CDR1 is ENHRY and CDR2 is SYGVKD. V lost 0 bases to trimming and J lost 2 bases, with 10 bases between them. The sequence was collected from a man aged 25 to 40 in good health and CMV-seronegative. The sequenced sample was PBMCs. The V call is TRBV10-3, the J call TRBJ2-2; the D gene is possibly TRBD2 (6 bases). CDR3 in amino acids: CAISESRDSNTGELFF. As DNA, the CDR3 is TGTGCCATCAGTGAGTCCCGGGACTCTAACACCGGGGAGCTGTTTTTT.